The 13 T cell receptor beta chains below come from one sample, sequenced in a study of breast tumors, draining lymph nodes, adjacent tissues. Breast cancer patients provided tissue from their axillary draining lymph nodes. Via MiXCR, TCRdb re-called the multiplex PCR reads, giving one row per CDR3 protein. The sample lists approximately 210,000 distinct CDR3 sequences, less than 40% occurring once. Sequenced: axillary lymph node tissue. These receptors were collected from a female donor with breast cancer. Some clones in this sample may be carry-over from other donors' samples.

This clonotype was detected ten times or more. V gene TRBV10-3 combines with J gene TRBJ1-2; 9 bases are shared with TRBD1. The junction had 7 bases not matched to a gene; V was cut back by 0 bases and J by 8 bases. CDR1 and CDR2 from the germline V gene are ENHRY and SYGVKD. The CDR3 length is 15 residues. Here the CDR3 reads CAISESGQGSGGYTF. The CDR3 DNA reads TGTGCCATCAGTGAGTCGGGACAGGGTTCTGGAGGCTACACCTTC.

This clonotype has a count of ten or more. This chain uses TRBV7-9 with TRBJ2-1, with D uncertain. Germline CDR1 is SEHNR and CDR2 is FQNEAQ (reference sequence). V was pared by 1 base and J by 3 bases, with 7 bases between. CDR3 length: 14 residues. CDR3 sequence: CASSLDASYNEQFF. The CDR3 DNA follows: TGTGCCAGCAGCTTAGACGCTAGCTACAATGAGCAGTTCTTC.

This clonotype showed up many times. V is TRBV5-1 and J is TRBJ2-7; a weak D match, TRBD2 (6 bases). V shed 0 bases and J shed 1 base, with 11 bases lying between them. The CDR3 sequence is 15 residues long. The germline gives CDR1 SGHRS, CDR2 YFSETQ. The CDR3 protein is CASSLGASASYEQYF. As DNA, the CDR3 is TGCGCCAGCAGCTTGGGGGCTAGCGCGTCCTACGAGCAGTACTTC.

This clonotype was observed at least ten times. A much more abundant neighbour one base away suggests this may be a read error. This sequence joins TRBV20-1 and TRBJ2-5; 8 nucleotides line up with TRBD2. The V segment lost 5 bases and the J segment 7 bases; nucleotides outside the gene matches: 12. CDR3 length equals 14 residues. Looked up from germline, CDR1 is DFQATT and CDR2 is SNEGSKA (reference sequence). CDR3: CSAGPGGPRATQYF. CDR3 bases: TGCAGTGCTGGACCGGGAGGGCCGAGGGCGACCCAGTACTTC.

This clonotype came up many times. The chain combines TRBV5-8 with TRBJ1-4; 9 bases align to TRBD1. CDR3 length: 15 amino acids. The germline gives CDR1 SGHTS, CDR2 YDEGEE. With V trimmed by 0 bases and J by 8 bases, 5 bases remained unmatched. The CDR3 DNA is TGTGCCAGCAGCTTGGTCGGGACAGGGTACGAAAAACTGTTTTTT. Protein product: CASSLVGTGYEKLFF.

This clonotype has a handful of counts. V usage is TRBV4-1 and J usage is TRBJ2-1; 9 nucleotides line up with TRBD2. The junction had 9 bases not matched to a gene; V was cut back by 3 bases and J by 6 bases. Germline V gene lookup returns CDR1 MGHRA and CDR2 YSYEKL. The CDR3 contains 16 residues. The CDR3 DNA follows: TGCGCCAGCAGCCACACCGGGACTAGCCCGGTCAATGAGCAGTTCTTC. This encodes CASSHTGTSPVNEQFF.

The V call is TRBV6-2 or TRBV6-3, the J call TRBJ2-1, with 9 bases fitting TRBD2. V was pared by 5 bases and J by 8 bases, with 10 bases of the junction left unmatched. Germline lookup yields CDR1 MNHEY and CDR2 SVGEGT. This CDR3 is built from 15 residues. DNA for the CDR3: TGTGCCAGCAGTGGGGGCCAGCGGGGGGTTTATGAGCAGTTCTTC. Amino acid sequence: CASSGGQRGVYEQFF.

This clonotype showed up many times. V usage is TRBV5-1 and J usage is TRBJ2-1, with D possibly TRBD1 on 6 matching bases. The V gene lost 1 base and the J gene lost 3 bases, with 11 bases spanning the gap. CDR1 is SGHRS, CDR2 YFSETQ, per germline. The CDR3 runs 15 residues. CDR3 in DNA: TGCGCCAGCAGCTTGCAAGGACAGAGCTACAATGAGCAGTTCTTC. It encodes CASSLQGQSYNEQFF.

The chain employs TRBV10-3 and TRBJ1-6, with D unclear. The CDR3 runs 14 residues. CDR1 and CDR2 (germline): ENHRY, SYGVKD. V was trimmed by 0 bases and J by 5 bases, leaving 5 bases between them. This CDR3 reads CAISESGNNSPLHF. The CDR3, as DNA: TGTGCCATCAGTGAGTCCGGGAATAATTCACCCCTCCACTTT.

Notes on this clonotype: A junction end diverges from the germline sequence, so it may reflect a read error. The genes are TRBV6-2 or TRBV6-3 and TRBJ2-2, with a weak D call TRBD2 (7 bases). The CDR3 runs 17 residues. Germline V lookup: CDR1 MNHEY, CDR2 SVGEGT. The CDR3: CASSYSLGGPNTGEPFF. In DNA form, the CDR3 reads TGTGCCAGCAGTTACTCCCTGGGGGGGCCGAACACCGGGGAGCCGTTTTTT.

This clonotype was counted between two and nine times. The rearrangement links TRBV20-1 to TRBJ1-1, with TRBD1 as a possible D gene (6 bases). From germline, CDR1 is DFQATT and CDR2 SNEGSKA (reference sequence). The CDR3 runs to 15 residues. The V end was cut by 1 base, the J end by 2 bases, with 14 bases between. The CDR3 bases are TGCAGTGCTAGAGTTCGAGGGGGGTTTAACACTGAAGCTTTCTTT. Translating it yields CSARVRGGFNTEAFF.

On this clonotype: A much bigger clone sits one base away, suggesting this may be a read error. The DNA for the CDR3 is TGCGCCGGCAGCCCCGACAGGGTTATAGCCGAGCAGTACTTC. Translated, it gives CAGSPDRVIAEQYF. The chain combines TRBV4-3 with TRBJ2-7; 7 bases fit TRBD1. CDR1 and CDR2 (germline): LGHNA, YSLEER. The CDR3 loop spans 14 amino acids.

This clonotype was observed a few times. Given a much more abundant clone one base away, this may be a read error. J is TRBJ2-5 and V is TRBV11-2, with D hard to call. The germline V gene encodes CDR1 SGHAT and CDR2 FQNNGV. The CDR3 covers 15 residues. V lost 1 base to trimming and J lost 5 bases, with 14 bases between them. The chain's CDR3 is CASSLGPSARETQYF. The CDR3 bases are TGTGCCAGCAGCTTAGGGCCCTCCGCTCGGGAGACCCAGTACTTC. Variable domain in full (rest from reference TRBV11-2 and TRBJ2-5): EAGVAQSPRYKIIEKRQSVAFWCNPISGHATLYWYQQILGQGPKLLIQFQNNGVVDDSQLPKDRFSAERLKGVDSTLKIQPAKLEDSAVYLCASSLGPSARETQYFGPGTRLLVL.